This T cell receptor (beta chain) was captured in a study of cytomegalovirus exposure and HLA in healthy donors. Details on this clone: Its antigen remains unknown.

13 Jbeta primers and 60 Vbeta primers were used for the PCR. TCRdb's table, derived via immunoSEQ multiplex PCR, lists solely in-frame clones and lacks some. Counted here are under 200,000 clones, approximately 71% occurring once; the ten biggest clones make up over 4%. CDR1 and CDR2 from the germline V gene are MGHRA and YSYEKL. The CDR3 runs to 15 residues. V shed 2 bases and J shed 2 bases, with 13 bases lying between them. Study-wide results and caveats: In a later analysis, compared with equally common non-associated chains, HLA-associated beta chains were more expanded.

The chain recombines TRBV4-1 with TRBJ2-7; perhaps TRBD1 as D (6 bases). The source is a male donor in good health and CMV-seronegative. Sequences were obtained from PBMCs. The DNA of the CDR3 is TGCGCCAGCAGCCAACACCGGGACACTACCTACGAGCAGTACTTC. Protein: CASSQHRDTTYEQYF.